Listed here are 10 T cell receptor beta chains from one sample, sequenced in a study of regulatory T cells in long-lasting Graves disease. Time point indicated: newly diagnosed GD, antithyroid drugs for less than 3 months. Isolated PBMC RNA provided the starting material for the TCR library. Building of the TCR beta libraries involved iRepertoire HTBI primers and Arm-PCR of CDR3 regions. A single record per CDR3 protein comes from TCRdb applying MiXCR to the multiplex PCR reads. The table shows under 400,000 distinct CDR3 sequences, with approximately 15% occurring only once. Another study also made use of these data, one on T cells in Graves' hyperthyroidism and ophthalmopathy.

Source: peripheral blood mononuclear cells (PBMCs), taken at new diagnosis, from a patient treated with antithyroid drugs. The origin of the receptors is a middle-aged man with Graves disease.

The genes are TRBV7-3 and TRBJ2-1; D gene uncertain. Germline-derived CDR1 and CDR2 are SGHTA and FQGTGA. With 5 bases removed from V and 1 base from J, the gap between germline ends came to 15 bases. The CDR3 length is 16 residues. For the CDR3, the DNA is TGTGCCAGCAGCCCGTCAGTGGGGTCATCCTACAATGAGCAGTTCTTC. It specifies CASSPSVGSSYNEQFF.

This clonotype was found a few times. A read error may account for a junction end that differs from germline. V is TRBV7-2 and J is TRBJ1-3; no clear D gene. This CDR3 is 15 amino acids long. The germline V gene encodes CDR1 SGHTA and CDR2 FQGNSA. The CDR3 sequence is CASSLEPGSRNTIYF. The CDR3 DNA is TGTGCCAGCAGCTTAGAGCCGGGCTCTAGAAACACCATATATTTT.

V and J are TRBV7-8 and TRBJ1-5, with a weak D call TRBD1 (5 bases). This CDR3 has 14 residues. Per the germline V gene, CDR1 is SGHVS and CDR2 is FQNEAQ. Trimming took 3 bases from V and 9 from J, leaving 15 bases between them. CDR3 in DNA: TGTGCCAGCAGCTTTCGACGGGACTCGGTGCCCCAGCATTTT. Amino acids: CASSFRRDSVPQHF.

In its sample, this clonotype was seen many times. This chain uses TRBV2 with TRBJ1-1, with 9 bases that match TRBD1. J lost 1 base, V lost 8 bases, and 2 bases had no gene match. The germline V gene has CDR1 SNHLY and CDR2 FYNNEI. The CDR3 runs 13 residues. The CDR3 nucleotides read TGTGCCAGCTCGGGACAGGGGAACACTGAAGCTTTCTTT. Translated, it gives CASSGQGNTEAFF.

The table lists this clonotype with many counts. V is TRBV5-1 and J is TRBJ2-7; perhaps TRBD2 as D (6 bases). Trimming removed 5 bases from V and 5 bases from J, with 11 bases in between. Germline V CDR1 and CDR2: SGHRS, YFSETQ. The CDR3 spans 12 residues. The CDR3: CASRYAGNEQYF. The CDR3, as DNA: TGCGCCAGCAGGTATGCGGGAAACGAGCAGTACTTC.

Comments on this clonotype: The junction shows a germline mismatch at one end, possibly a read error. V gene TRBV4-2 combines with J gene TRBJ2-3; 8 bases line up with TRBD1. The CDR3 sequence is 16 residues long. Germline CDR1 is LGHNA and CDR2 is YNFKEQ. CDR3 DNA sequence: TGTGCCAGCAGCACCCGGACAGGGACGGGCACAGATACGCGGTATTTT. Protein sequence: CASSTRTGTGTDTRYF.

At least ten counts were recorded for this clonotype. The V and J genes are TRBV24-1 and TRBJ2-1, with 12 bases that match TRBD2. The germline V gene has CDR1 KGHDR and CDR2 SFDVKD. The CDR3 is made up of 13 amino acids. V gave up 2 bases and J gave up 12 bases; unmatched junction bases: 1. The CDR3 sequence is CATSDSLAGGQFF. The CDR3 region has the DNA TGTGCCACCAGTGATTCACTAGCGGGGGGGCAGTTCTTC.

The rearrangement links TRBV28 to TRBJ1-3; 8 bases are a match to TRBD1. The CDR3 is 15 amino acids. CDR1 MDHEN and CDR2 SYDVKM come from the germline V gene. Trimming took 2 bases from V and 9 from J; bases not matched to a gene: 9. CDR3 in amino acids: CASSLPGSGQVTIYF. The CDR3 nucleotides read TGTGCCAGCAGTTTACCCGGTTCGGGACAGGTCACCATATATTTT.

This clonotype was picked up a small number of times. The CDR3 region has the DNA TGTGCCAGCAGCCCCCAAAGTCAGCCCCAGCATTTT. Residues: CASSPQSQPQHF. The chain joins TRBV5-6 to TRBJ1-5; D is undetermined. Per the germline V gene, CDR1 is SGHDT and CDR2 is YYEEEE. V lost 4 bases, J lost 6 bases, and 8 bases lay in between. The CDR3 has 12 residues.

In this sample, this clonotype turned up many times. The rearrangement uses TRBV6-1 and TRBJ2-4; 9 bases are shared with TRBD1. The V segment lost 4 bases and the J segment 9 bases; nucleotides outside the gene matches: 4. CDR1 and CDR2 (germline): MNHNS, SASEGT. CDR3 length: 13 residues. CDR3 nucleotide sequence: TGTGCCAGCAGTGGGGACAGGGCAGGCATTCAGTACTTC. Translating it yields CASSGDRAGIQYF.